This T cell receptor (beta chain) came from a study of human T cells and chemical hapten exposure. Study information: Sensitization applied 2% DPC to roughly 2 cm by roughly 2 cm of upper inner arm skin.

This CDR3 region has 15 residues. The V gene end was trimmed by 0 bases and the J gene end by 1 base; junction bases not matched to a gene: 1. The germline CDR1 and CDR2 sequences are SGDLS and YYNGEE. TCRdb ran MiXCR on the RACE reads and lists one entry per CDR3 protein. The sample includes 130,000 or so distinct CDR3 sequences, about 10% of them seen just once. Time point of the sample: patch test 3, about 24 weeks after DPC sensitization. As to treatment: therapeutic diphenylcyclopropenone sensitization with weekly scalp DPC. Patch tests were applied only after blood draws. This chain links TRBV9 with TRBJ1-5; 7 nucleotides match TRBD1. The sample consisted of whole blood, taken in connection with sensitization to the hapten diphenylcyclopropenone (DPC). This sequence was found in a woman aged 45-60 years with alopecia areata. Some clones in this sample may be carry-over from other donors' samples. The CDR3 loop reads CASSVGRGSNQPQHF. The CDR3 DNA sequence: TGTGCCAGCAGCGTAGGCAGGGGGAGCAATCAGCCCCAGCATTTT.